One T cell receptor (beta chain) is described in this entry. This specimen includes other DNA sequences encoding the same CDR3. The sample belongs to a study of cytomegalovirus exposure and HLA in healthy donors. PCR employed 60 Vbeta and 13 Jbeta primers. Sequencing was performed with immunoSEQ multiplex PCR; in TCRdb, only in-frame clones are kept and a portion is missing. The sample yields around 150,000 clones, about 70% seen once. Germline V gene lookup returns CDR1 MNHEY and CDR2 SMNVEV (reference sequence). This CDR3 comprises 14 residues. V lost 3 bases to trimming and J lost 4 bases; unmatched junction nucleotides: 5.

The chain uses TRBV27 and TRBJ1-2; 7 positions agree with TRBD1. The origin of this receptor is a woman aged 40 to 50 in good health and CMV-seropositive. Sequenced: PBMCs. The CDR3 nucleotides are TGTGCCAGCAGTTTGCAGGGGGATGGCTATGGCTACACCTTC. Its translation: CASSLQGDGYGYTF.